Included here is one T cell receptor (beta chain) sequence, with context. CDR3 length: 13 residues. Germline CDR1 reads MNHEY; CDR2 reads SVGEGT. The V gene lost 5 bases and the J gene lost 1 base, with 8 bases spanning the gap. The data were produced by immunoSEQ multiplex PCR, yet TCRdb's version contains in-frame clones alone and is incomplete. The table shows about 200,000 clones, with about 85% occurring only once. The data are from a study of blood T cell repertoires in COVID-19. Overall study: Sources were T cells, B-cell-depleted T cells, or PBMCs; the material itself was cDNA or gDNA.

This TCR came from a woman older than 75 with acute or convalescent COVID-19. This chain links TRBV6-2 or TRBV6-3 with TRBJ1-2; D may be TRBD1 (5 bases). The specimen was peripheral blood. The CDR3 nucleotides read TGTGCCAGCAGTCAAGGACATAACTATGGCTACACCTTC. This encodes CASSQGHNYGYTF.